The 2 T cell receptor beta chains presented below share a single source sample, sequenced in a study of T cells in Graves' hyperthyroidism and ophthalmopathy. Amplification targeted TCR beta CDR3 regions from RNA transcripts. HTBI primers were employed in a first-round RT-PCR of the TCR CDR3. TCRdb reanalysed the multiplex PCR reads using MiXCR and keeps one entry per CDR3 protein. Of a few hundred thousand distinct CDR3 sequences listed, around 19% are singletons. Sequenced sample: blood. These receptors were taken from a man in his forties with Graves' hyperthyroidism.

This sequence joins TRBV2 and TRBJ2-1, with D hard to call. The CDR3 contains 13 residues. Germline CDR1 reads SNHLY; CDR2 reads FYNNEI. Trimming pared 6 bases from V and 6 bases from J, leaving 12 bases between. CDR3 nucleotide sequence: TGTGCCAGCAGCTTGGGCCGCTTCAATGAGCAGTTCTTC. Its translation: CASSLGRFNEQFF.

This clonotype was recorded many times. The rearrangement uses TRBV7-9 and TRBJ1-1; D unresolved. The CDR3 loop spans 12 amino acids. The V gene lost 5 bases and the J gene lost 3 bases, with 7 bases spanning the gap. CDR1 is SEHNR and CDR2 is FQNEAQ in the germline V gene (reference sequence). The CDR3 DNA reads as TGTGCCAGCAGCCGAGGCGACACTGAAGCTTTCTTT. Its protein product is CASSRGDTEAFF.